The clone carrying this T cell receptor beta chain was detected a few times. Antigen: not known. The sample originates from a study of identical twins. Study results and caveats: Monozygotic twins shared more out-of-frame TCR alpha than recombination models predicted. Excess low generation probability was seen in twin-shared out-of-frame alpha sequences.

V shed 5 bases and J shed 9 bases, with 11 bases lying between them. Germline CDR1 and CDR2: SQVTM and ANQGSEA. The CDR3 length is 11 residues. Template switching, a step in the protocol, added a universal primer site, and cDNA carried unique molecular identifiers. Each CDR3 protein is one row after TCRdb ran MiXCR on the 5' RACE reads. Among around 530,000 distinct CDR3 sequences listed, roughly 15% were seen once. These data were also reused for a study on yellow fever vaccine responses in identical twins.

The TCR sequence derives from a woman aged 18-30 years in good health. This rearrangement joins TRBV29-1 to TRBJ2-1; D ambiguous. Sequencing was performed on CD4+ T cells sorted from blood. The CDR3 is CSVHDPSEQFF. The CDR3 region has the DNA TGCAGCGTTCACGACCCCAGTGAGCAGTTCTTC.